This entry is about one T cell receptor (beta chain). This CDR3 is built from 13 residues. Germline-derived CDR1 and CDR2 are SGHTA and FQGTGA. With 2 bases removed from V and 0 bases from J, the gap between germline ends came to 4 bases. The record originates from a study of blood T cell repertoires in COVID-19. Study information: Some COVID-19 samples were acute and others convalescent; all came from the United States, Italy and Spain. PBMCs, B-cell-depleted T cells, or T cells provided the cDNA or gDNA that made up the material.

In the study's own analysis: Cell counts per sample came from amplifying reference gene primers. Using immunoSEQ multiplex PCR, the repertoire was profiled, and TCRdb retains in-frame clones only, with some absent. That table gives V, J and clone size, and the DNA gave D and trimming. The sample comprises 65,000 to 80,000 clones, 80% to 90% of which are singletons, and 2% rests with the top ten. The chain uses TRBV7-3 and TRBJ1-1; D not certain. Sequencing was done on a sample of peripheral blood. The sequence was collected from a man aged 30-40 years with acute or convalescent COVID-19. The CDR3 sequence is CASSLDMNTEAFF. The CDR3 DNA reads as TGTGCCAGCAGCTTAGACATGAACACTGAAGCTTTCTTT. The full variable domain, rest sourced from reference TRBV7-3 and TRBJ1-1, is GAGVSQTPSNKVTEKGKYVELRCDPISGHTALYWYRQSLGQGPEFLIYFQGTGAADDSGLPNDRFFAVRPEGSVSTLKIQRTERGDSAVYLCASSLDMNTEAFFGQGTRLTVV.